The 29 T cell receptor beta chains below come from one sample, sequenced in a study of blood T cells in healthy people across ages. A second PCR of 7 to 11 cycles used a sample-barcoded 5' primer and a J-beta primer mix. MiXCR, applied by TCRdb to the 5' RACE reads, yields one record per CDR3 protein. Found here are around 780,000 distinct CDR3 sequences, 45% to 70% of them singletons; the top ten hold more than 25%. Specimen: blood. The receptors were sampled from a man aged 40-49 years in good health.

In this sample, this clonotype turned up a few times. V usage is TRBV7-2 and J usage is TRBJ2-7; possible D gene TRBD1, 5 bases. CDR3 length equals 14 residues. V lost 2 bases and J 4 bases, leaving 12 bases between the germline ends. CDR1 and CDR2 (germline): SGHTA, FQGNSA. The CDR3 loop reads CASSLQAGLYEQYF. CDR3 in DNA: TGTGCCAGCAGCTTACAGGCAGGGTTGTACGAGCAGTACTTC.

This chain links TRBV15 with TRBJ1-2, with 10 bases matching TRBD1. V was pared by 1 base and J by 12 bases, with 2 bases of the junction left unmatched. The CDR3 has 12 amino acids. Germline V CDR1 and CDR2: LNHNV, YYDKDF (reference sequence). The CDR3 sequence is CATSRGDRGHTF. The CDR3 DNA is TGTGCCACCAGCAGAGGGGACAGGGGACACACCTTC.

This clonotype was counted a few times. V and J are TRBV24-1 and TRBJ1-2, with D possibly being TRBD1 (6 bases). In germline, CDR1 is KGHDR, CDR2 SFDVKD. V was cut by 4 bases and J by 4 bases, with 9 bases left in between. The CDR3 has 13 amino acids. The CDR3 DNA is TGTGCCACCAGTGAACAGGGACCCTATGGCTACACCTTC. As protein: CATSEQGPYGYTF.

This clonotype has only a few counts. The chain has TRBV4-1 and TRBJ2-5, with D possibly being TRBD1 or TRBD2 (5 bases each). Between the trimmed V and J ends, which lost 1 base and 3 bases, there was a span of 9 bases. The CDR3 runs 14 residues. Germline V gene sequence: CDR1 MGHRA, CDR2 YSYEKL. Here the CDR3 DNA reads TGCGCCAGCAGCCAAGGTGGGGGAAAAGAGACCCAGTACTTC. Residues: CASSQGGGKETQYF.

This clonotype was seen only a few times. The rearrangement joins TRBV5-4 to TRBJ2-5, with a weak D call TRBD2 (7 bases). Germline lookup yields CDR1 SGHNT and CDR2 YYREEE (reference sequence). The CDR3 totals 12 residues. The V end was cut by 5 bases, the J end by 4 bases, with 9 bases between. CDR3 residues: CASRGGPETQYF. The CDR3 DNA follows: TGTGCCAGCAGGGGGGGGCCAGAGACCCAGTACTTC.

V and J are TRBV6-2 or TRBV6-3 and TRBJ2-1; D gene unclear. Germline V gives CDR1 MNHEY, CDR2 SVGEGT. The CDR3 runs to 12 residues. V was pared by 6 bases and J by 13 bases, with 16 bases between. The CDR3 sequence is CASRSIQETQFF. The CDR3 coding sequence is TGTGCCAGCAGAAGCATTCAAGAGACCCAGTTCTTC.

The V and J genes are TRBV6-6 and TRBJ2-7, with 12 nucleotides matching TRBD2. This CDR3 is built from 16 residues. Germline lookup yields CDR1 MNHNY and CDR2 SVGAGI (reference sequence). The V segment lost 5 bases and the J segment 2 bases; nucleotides outside the gene matches: 7. This CDR3 is CASSKRTSGVAYEQYF. CDR3 DNA: TGTGCCAGCAGTAAACGGACTAGCGGGGTAGCCTACGAGCAGTACTTC.

This clonotype was counted a single time. The gene calls are TRBV7-6 and TRBJ2-2; no reliable D call. Germline CDR1 reads SGHVS; CDR2 reads FNYEAQ. The V end was cut by 3 bases, the J end by 0 bases, with 8 bases between. The CDR3 is 15 amino acids. The CDR3 loop is CASSLVQTNTGELFF. CDR3 coding DNA: TGTGCCAGCAGCTTGGTACAGACGAACACCGGGGAGCTGTTTTTT.

The rearrangement joins TRBV2 to TRBJ1-2; no definite D call. The V end lost 0 bases, the J end lost 3 bases, and 14 bases lay between the germline ends. CDR1 and CDR2 (germline): SNHLY, FYNNEI. The CDR3 has 16 amino acids. The DNA of the CDR3 is TGTGCCAGCAGTGAAGCAGCCATGGAGTTATACTATGGCTACACCTTC. This sequence encodes CASSEAAMELYYGYTF.

This clonotype was recorded a few times. The chain uses TRBV27 and TRBJ2-1; D could derive from TRBD1 or TRBD2 (6 bases each). Germline lookup yields CDR1 MNHEY and CDR2 SMNVEV (reference sequence). The CDR3 is made up of 13 amino acids. The V gene lost 5 bases and the J gene lost 4 bases, with 9 bases spanning the gap. The CDR3 here is CASSRGLYNEQFF. CDR3 coding DNA: TGTGCCAGCAGTCGGGGGCTATACAATGAGCAGTTCTTC.

This clonotype was counted a few times. The genes are TRBV29-1 and TRBJ2-1; D uncertain. This CDR3 has 16 amino acids. CDR1 SQVTM and CDR2 ANQGSEA come from the germline V gene. The germline V and J ends were trimmed by 0 bases and 4 bases, with 16 bases remaining between them. The CDR3 here is CSVEDEASETYNEQFF. DNA for the CDR3: TGCAGCGTTGAAGACGAGGCCAGCGAGACTTACAATGAGCAGTTCTTC.

This clonotype was counted once. The chain joins TRBV27 to TRBJ1-2; D is possibly TRBD1 (5 bases). The V gene lost 3 bases and the J gene lost 8 bases, with 22 bases spanning the gap. The CDR3 is made up of 16 amino acids. Germline CDR1 MNHEY, CDR2 SMNVEV (reference sequence). The CDR3: CASSFGPDGALGGYTF. The DNA for the CDR3 is TGTGCCAGCAGTTTTGGTCCCGACGGGGCTCTGGGGGGCTACACCTTC.

This rearrangement joins TRBV6-1 to TRBJ2-5; TRBD1 might be the D (6 bases). V lost 1 base to trimming and J lost 4 bases, with 10 bases between them. Germline CDR1 and CDR2: MNHNS and SASEGT. The CDR3 is 14 residues long. Written as DNA, the CDR3 is TGTGCCAGCAGTGAAGGGACAGTATTAGAGACCCAGTACTTC. Translating gives CASSEGTVLETQYF.

This clonotype came up a few times. This chain uses TRBV4-2 with TRBJ2-2; no clear D. The ends were cut back, 0 bases at V and 3 bases at J, with 11 bases in the middle. The CDR3 is 16 residues long. Germline V lookup: CDR1 LGHNA, CDR2 YNFKEQ. The CDR3 bases are TGTGCCAGCAGCCAAGATACCAGACAAGACACCGGGGAGCTGTTTTTT. Protein: CASSQDTRQDTGELFF.

V is TRBV20-1 and J is TRBJ2-1, with 10 bases lining up with TRBD2. J was trimmed by 9 bases and V by 5 bases; bases with no gene match: 13. CDR3 length: 15 residues. Germline V CDR1 and CDR2: DFQATT, SNEGSKA (reference sequence). The CDR3 loop reads CSAGSVLAGDSEQFF. The CDR3 DNA reads as TGCAGTGCTGGATCCGTTCTAGCGGGGGACAGTGAGCAGTTCTTC.

A single count supports this clonotype. J is TRBJ2-5 and V is TRBV14; 7 bases align to TRBD2. The DNA matches TRBJ2-7 better at its end, which makes the J call doubtful. CDR1 SGHDN and CDR2 FVKESK come from the germline V gene. CDR3 size: 16 residues. CDR3 sequence reads: CASSHSPGRPNDEQYF. In nucleotides, the CDR3 is TGTGCCAGCAGCCATTCCCCCGGGAGGCCCAACGACGAGCAGTACTTC.

There are a few counts of this clonotype. The chain employs TRBV15 and TRBJ2-5, with TRBD2 as a possible D gene (6 bases). The V gene lost 5 bases and the J gene lost 2 bases, with 21 bases spanning the gap. CDR1 and CDR2 from the germline V gene are LNHNV and YYDKDF (reference sequence). The CDR3 has 17 residues. This CDR3 reads CATSGTGSTVMQETQYF. The CDR3 nucleotides are TGTGCCACCAGCGGGACCGGGAGCACCGTTATGCAAGAGACCCAGTACTTC.

The chain recombines TRBV3-1 with TRBJ1-2; perhaps TRBD1 as D (6 bases). This CDR3 spans 13 amino acids. Deletions cut 5 bases from V and 8 bases from J, with 15 bases between. CDR1 LGHDT and CDR2 YNNKEL come from the germline V gene (reference sequence). Here the CDR3 reads CASSKPQGPGYTF. In DNA form, the CDR3 reads TGTGCCAGCAGCAAACCACAGGGTCCCGGCTACACCTTC.

The genes are TRBV6-5 and TRBJ2-7, with 7 bases fitting TRBD1. Trimming took 6 bases from V and 1 from J; bases not matched to a gene: 6. CDR1 and CDR2 (germline): MNHEY, SVGAGI. The CDR3 has 14 residues. CDR3 protein: CASRRGQTSYEQYF. In nucleotides, the CDR3 is TGTGCCAGCAGAAGGGGACAGACGTCCTACGAGCAGTACTTC.

As for this clonotype: One junction end disagrees with the germline gene, perhaps due to a read error. V usage is TRBV12-5 and J usage is TRBJ2-1; no definite D call. The length of the CDR3 is 11 residues. From germline, CDR1 is LGHNT and CDR2 FRNRAP. The CDR3 loop is CASGLRNEPFF. In DNA, the CDR3 is TGTGCTAGTGGCCTTAGGAATGAGCCGTTCTTC. Full variable domain (rest looked up from reference TRBV12-5 and TRBJ2-1): DARVTQTPRHKVTEMGQEVTMRCQPILGHNTVFWYRQTMMQGLELLAYFRNRAPLDDSGMPKDRFSAEMPDATLATLKIQPSEPRDSAVYFCASGLRNEPFFGPGTRLTVL.

This rearrangement joins TRBV11-1 to TRBJ2-7, with 8 bases that match TRBD2. The J call is in doubt because the DNA end fits TRBJ2-5 better. Germline loops: CDR1 SGHAT, CDR2 FQDESV (reference sequence). The CDR3 totals 16 residues. The CDR3 DNA reads as TGTGCCAGCAGCTCCCACCCGGGGGCGGGGGGAGAGACCCAGTACTTC. Translating it yields CASSSHPGAGGETQYF.

This chain joins TRBV5-1 and TRBJ2-1, with 8 bases lining up with TRBD2. CDR3 size: 17 residues. Losses at the gene ends were 0 bases for V and 5 bases for J; bases not matched to a gene: 10. The germline CDR1 and CDR2 sequences are SGHRS and YFSETQ. The chain's CDR3 is CASSLAFSGSADNEQFF. CDR3 DNA: TGCGCCAGCAGCTTGGCTTTCAGCGGGAGTGCCGACAATGAGCAGTTCTTC. Full variable domain (remainder filled in from reference TRBV5-1 and TRBJ2-1): KAGVTQTPRYLIKTRGQQVTLSCSPISGHRSVSWYQQTPGQGLQFLFEYFSETQRNKGNFPGRFSGRQFSNSRSEMNVSTLELGDSALYLCASSLAFSGSADNEQFFGPGTRLTVL.

V gene TRBV3-1 combines with J gene TRBJ1-1, with 7 positions matching TRBD1. The ends lost 2 bases at V and 3 bases at J; junction bases unmatched: 3. Germline lookup yields CDR1 LGHDT and CDR2 YNNKEL (reference sequence). There are 14 residues in the CDR3. The CDR3 loop reads CASSQPTGHTEAFF. CDR3 nucleotides: TGTGCCAGCAGCCAACCGACAGGGCACACTGAAGCTTTCTTT.

The chain combines TRBV12-3 or TRBV12-4 with TRBJ2-1; 9 nucleotides align to TRBD2. This CDR3 is 14 amino acids long. The junction had 4 bases not matched to a gene; V was cut back by 3 bases and J by 7 bases. CDR3 in amino acids: CASSLSGRLNEQFF. Written as DNA, the CDR3 is TGTGCCAGCAGTTTGAGCGGGAGGTTGAATGAGCAGTTCTTC.

The V gene is TRBV4-3, the J gene TRBJ2-7; no reliable D call. Germline V gene sequence: CDR1 LGHNA, CDR2 YSLEER. V lost 0 bases and J lost 9, with 12 bases in between. CDR3 length: 13 residues. The CDR3 loop is CASSQDGSGPQYF. Here the CDR3 DNA reads TGCGCCAGCAGCCAAGATGGTTCCGGGCCGCAGTACTTC.

The V call is TRBV5-1, the J call TRBJ2-3; possible D gene TRBD2, 5 bases. CDR1 is SGHRS, CDR2 YFSETQ, per germline. Trimming shortened V by 1 base and J by 1 base, and 10 bases separated the two germline ends. The CDR3 has 15 amino acids. Written as DNA, the CDR3 is TGCGCCAGCAGCTTGAACGGGATAGGCACAGATACGCAGTATTTT. The encoded protein is CASSLNGIGTDTQYF.

This clonotype showed up just a few times. This chain connects TRBV5-1 to TRBJ2-3; TRBD1 aligns across 8 bases. The CDR3 covers 14 residues. Trimming removed 5 bases from V and 2 bases from J; junction bases left unmatched: 4. Germline V CDR1 and CDR2: SGHRS, YFSETQ. The CDR3 DNA sequence: TGCGCCAGCAGAGCACAGGGGGTCACAGATACGCAGTATTTT. Translated: CASRAQGVTDTQYF.

This clonotype was counted a few times. This chain uses TRBV7-9 with TRBJ2-7, with 7 bases aligning to TRBD1. The J segment lost 2 bases and the V segment lost 4 bases, leaving 11 bases of the junction unmatched. Looked up from germline, CDR1 is SEHNR and CDR2 is FQNEAQ (reference sequence). The CDR3 covers 16 residues. Here the CDR3 reads CASSSLWDRETYEQYF. The DNA for the CDR3 is TGTGCCAGCAGCTCCCTTTGGGACAGAGAAACCTACGAGCAGTACTTC.

The CDR3 reads CASSEYKVGGHTDTQYF. In DNA, the CDR3 is TGTGCCAGCAGTGAATATAAGGTCGGGGGACACACAGATACGCAGTATTTT. The chain links TRBV25-1 to TRBJ2-3; D may match TRBD1 or TRBD2 (6 bases each). The V gene lost 0 bases and the J gene lost 2 bases, with 15 bases spanning the gap. Looked up from germline, CDR1 is MGHDK and CDR2 is SYGVNS. The CDR3 length is 17 residues.